The rows below give T cell receptor beta chains drawn from one sample of a study of blood T cell repertoires in COVID-19. Profiled with immunoSEQ multiplex PCR; TCRdb holds only in-frame clones, not every one. The profile shows 200,000 or so clones, around 81% of them singletons. Sequenced input: peripheral blood. Source of these receptors: a woman aged 70-85 years with acute or convalescent COVID-19. Both conserved end residues are part of each CDR3. A D gene is named only where the DNA matches it firmly. A clone size is listed for some rows: how often the clone was seen (once, few, many), or a class if it is expanded.

cdr3_nt cdr3_aa j_call d_call v_call clone_size
TGTGCCAGCACCCAACGGCGGGAGGGGCGCCGAGGGGGCAATGAGCAGTTCTTC CASTQRREGRRGGNEQFF TRBJ2-1 NA TRBV21-1 NA
TGTGCCAGTAGTAGAGGACAGATCAATCAGCCCCAGCATTTT CASSRGQINQPQHF TRBJ1-5 NA TRBV19 NA
TGTGCCAGCAGTCACGCGGACGGGGGCTATGGCTACACCTTC CASSHADGGYGYTF TRBJ1-2 NA TRBV27 NA
TGTGCCAGCATTAAAACTCCGGGAAACAATCAGCCCCAGCATTTT CASIKTPGNNQPQHF TRBJ1-5 NA TRBV6-6 NA
TGTGCCAGCAGCTTAGGATACGGGGGGTTTGATGGCTACACCTTC CASSLGYGGFDGYTF TRBJ1-2 NA TRBV11-2 NA
TGTGCCAGCAGCCCCGGGACAACCGGGGAGCTGTTTTTT CASSPGTTGELFF TRBJ2-2 NA TRBV3-1/TRBV3-2 NA
TGTGCCTGGAGGGAAAGTCCAGGGGGCTCTAACTATGGCTACACCTTC CAWRESPGGSNYGYTF TRBJ1-2 TRBD1 TRBV30 NA
TGTGCCAGCTCACCATGGGGAACAGGGCCCTCTGGAAACACCATATATTTT CASSPWGTGPSGNTIYF TRBJ1-3 NA TRBV18 NA
TGTGCCAGCAGCGCGGGACTAGCGGGGCTAGAGCAGTACTTC CASSAGLAGLEQYF TRBJ2-7 TRBD2 TRBV9 once
TGTGCCATCAGTGAGTTCCAGGGGGGTGCTTTCTTT CAISEFQGGAFF TRBJ1-1 TRBD1 TRBV10-3 few
TGTGCCAGCAGCTTAGCCTTGCGGGTGCAGACCCAGTACTTC CASSLALRVQTQYF TRBJ2-5 NA TRBV7-9 NA
TGTGCCAGTAGTTCCGGGACTAGCGGGCTGGAGACCCAGTACTTC CASSSGTSGLETQYF TRBJ2-5 TRBD2 TRBV19 NA
TGTGCCAGCAGCCGTCCGACTAGCGGGAGCCCCCGGGAGACCCAGTACTTC CASSRPTSGSPRETQYF TRBJ2-5 TRBD2 TRBV14 many
TGTGCCAGCAGCCAGACTAGTAAGGGCGCCTACAATGAGCAGTTCTTC CASSQTSKGAYNEQFF TRBJ2-1 NA TRBV4-2 NA
TGTGCCAGCAGCTTCTCAGCGGGAGGGCCGTATGAGCAGTTCTTC CASSFSAGGPYEQFF TRBJ2-1 TRBD2 TRBV5-4 NA
TGTGCCAGCAGTCGGCTGGCAGGACAGCAGCCCCAGCATTTT CASSRLAGQQPQHF TRBJ1-5 NA TRBV6-5 NA
TGTGCCAGCTCATCCGGGACAGGGGGCGCGAATAATGAGCAGTTCTTC CASSSGTGGANNEQFF TRBJ2-1 TRBD1 TRBV18 NA
TGTGCCAGCAGTTACCAGGGACAGTTCGGGGCACCCCTCCACTTT CASSYQGQFGAPLHF TRBJ1-6 TRBD1 TRBV28 few
TGTGCCAGCACCCACTTGGGGGGGTATGAGCAGTTCTTC CASTHLGGYEQFF TRBJ2-1 TRBD2 TRBV3-1/TRBV3-2 NA
TGCGCCAGCAGCGGAACCGGGACAGGGGAGGGAGAGCAGTACTTC CASSGTGTGEGEQYF TRBJ2-7 TRBD1 TRBV5-1 NA
TGCAGTGCTAGTTCCAGGGCGCAGGAGACCCAGTACTTC CSASSRAQETQYF TRBJ2-5 NA TRBV20-1 NA
TGTGCCTGGAGTTCCGCAGGGGGCTATGAGCAGTTCTTC CAWSSAGGYEQFF TRBJ2-1 TRBD1 TRBV30 NA
TGTGCCAGCAGCTTAGGGACACAAGAGACCCAGTACTTC CASSLGTQETQYF TRBJ2-5 NA TRBV7-3 NA
TGTGCCAGCAGATCACAGGGGATGGCTTTCTTT CASRSQGMAFF TRBJ1-1 TRBD1 TRBV6-5 NA
TGTGCCAGCAGCGTAGGTCATAGCACAGATACGCAGTATTTT CASSVGHSTDTQYF TRBJ2-3 NA TRBV9 NA
TGTGCCAGCAGTCTAGAGTATAGCAATCAGCCCCAGCATTTT CASSLEYSNQPQHF TRBJ1-5 NA TRBV27 NA
TGTGCCAGCAGTTTCCTAAGTGGGGCCAACGTCCTGACTTTC CASSFLSGANVLTF TRBJ2-6 NA TRBV27 once
TGCAGTGCTAGTGCTTCGGGGGGGTTCAATCAGCCCCAGCATTTT CSASASGGFNQPQHF TRBJ1-5 NA TRBV20-1 NA
TGTGCCAGCAGCAAGAGCAATGAGCAGTTCTTC CASSKSNEQFF TRBJ2-1 NA TRBV3-1/TRBV3-2 NA
TGCAGCGTTGTACAGTACAATGAGCAGTTCTTC CSVVQYNEQFF TRBJ2-1 NA TRBV29-1 NA
TGTGCCAGCAGCCCCTTGACAGGGAATGAGCAGTTCTTC CASSPLTGNEQFF TRBJ2-1 TRBD1 TRBV9 NA
TGTGCCACCAGCAGAGCAGGGGGCGGGTCCGGGGAGCTGTTTTTT CATSRAGGGSGELFF TRBJ2-2 TRBD1 TRBV24-1 NA
TGTGCCAGCAGTGAACGTAGTGTAGGGGGTTCACCCCTCCACTTT CASSERSVGGSPLHF TRBJ1-6 NA TRBV6-1 NA
TGTGCCAGCAGCCAAGTGGGAGCGGGAGGGATCGAGCAGTACTTC CASSQVGAGGIEQYF TRBJ2-7 TRBD2 TRBV3-1/TRBV3-2 NA
TGTGCCAGTAGTTTCACAGGGAGTACTGAAGCTTTCTTT CASSFTGSTEAFF TRBJ1-1 NA TRBV19 NA
TGTGCCAGCAGTTTAACCCCGGCTAGCGGGAGGGCGAAGGGAGATACGCAGTATTTT CASSLTPASGRAKGDTQYF TRBJ2-3 TRBD2 TRBV28 NA
TGTGCCAGCAGCTTGTCCGGGATCTACAATGAGCAGTTCTTC CASSLSGIYNEQFF TRBJ2-1 NA TRBV5-4 NA
TGTGCCAGCAGCTTGGACAGGGTTGGCTACACCTTC CASSLDRVGYTF TRBJ1-2 NA TRBV5-4 once
TGTGCCAGCAGTTGGAGTTTGGGCGGGGGATTCTACGAGCAGTACTTC CASSWSLGGGFYEQYF TRBJ2-7 TRBD2 TRBV27 NA
TGTGCCAGCAGCTTAGGGGCGGTCACTGAAGCTTTCTTT CASSLGAVTEAFF TRBJ1-1 NA TRBV5-4 NA
TGTGCCAGCAGCTTAGCCCAGGTGACAGCCCGCTCCTACGAGCAGTACTTC CASSLAQVTARSYEQYF TRBJ2-7 NA TRBV7-9 NA
TGTGCCAGCAGCGACTCGGGAAAGGTGGACGAGCAGTACTTC CASSDSGKVDEQYF TRBJ2-7 NA TRBV7-9 NA